One sample yielded the 14 T cell receptor beta chains listed below, sequenced in a study of blood T cell repertoires in COVID-19. This table comes from immunoSEQ multiplex PCR, and its TCRdb copy is limited to in-frame clones, with some not included. The profile shows some 200,000 clones, about 79% of them singletons. Sequenced material: peripheral blood. Every receptor here comes from a woman between 70 and 85 years old with acute or convalescent COVID-19.

V gene TRBV11-3 combines with J gene TRBJ2-3; D may be TRBD1 (5 bases). The V gene's germline CDR1 is SGHNT and CDR2 YENEEA. This CDR3 is built from 18 residues. V lost 2 bases and J lost 0, with 18 bases in between. The CDR3 is CASSLRTGDRESTDTQYF. In nucleotides, the CDR3 is TGTGCCAGCAGCTTACGGACCGGCGACAGAGAGAGCACAGATACGCAGTATTTT.

The chain couples TRBV11-2 to TRBJ2-3, with 7 bases lining up with TRBD1. The V gene's germline CDR1 is SGHAT and CDR2 FQNNGV. CDR3 length equals 13 residues. Germline trimming cut 5 bases from V and 5 bases from J; bases unmatched to any gene: 4. CDR3 in DNA: TGTGCCAGCAGCCCATACAGGGGAGATACGCAGTATTTT. Translated, it gives CASSPYRGDTQYF.

The chain uses TRBV20-1 and TRBJ2-1; maybe TRBD2 (6 bases). Germline CDR1 and CDR2: DFQATT and SNEGSKA (reference sequence). The CDR3 consists of 10 residues. The V and J ends lost 5 bases and 9 bases respectively, with 8 bases between them. CDR3 protein: CSALGGEQFF. The CDR3 DNA sequence: TGCAGTGCTTTGGGGGGTGAGCAGTTCTTC.

The CDR3 loop reads CASSQDSLTSGTSYEQYF. The CDR3 DNA is TGTGCCAGCAGCCAAGATTCCCTGACTAGCGGGACCTCCTACGAGCAGTACTTC. The chain recombines TRBV4-2 with TRBJ2-7; 11 nucleotides line up with TRBD2. Germline V gene lookup returns CDR1 LGHNA and CDR2 YNFKEQ. With V trimmed by 0 bases and J by 0 bases, 7 bases remained unmatched. The length of the CDR3 is 18 residues.

Only a few counts were recorded for this clone. The chain employs TRBV15 and TRBJ2-5; 7 bases align to TRBD2. In germline, CDR1 is LNHNV, CDR2 YYDKDF (reference sequence). The CDR3 runs to 16 residues. The V segment lost 1 base and the J segment 2 bases; nucleotides outside the gene matches: 7. The CDR3 loop is CATSRVITSAQETQYF. The CDR3 DNA reads TGTGCCACCAGCAGAGTAATAACTAGCGCGCAAGAGACCCAGTACTTC.

The chain links TRBV5-1 to TRBJ2-3, with a weak D call TRBD1 (6 bases). The germline V gene has CDR1 SGHRS and CDR2 YFSETQ. V lost 2 bases, J lost 5 bases, and 12 bases lay in between. The CDR3 runs to 14 residues. The CDR3 region is CASSLQGTIDTQYF. DNA for the CDR3: TGCGCCAGCAGCTTACAGGGTACAATAGATACGCAGTATTTT.

This clone showed up just a few times. CDR3 nucleotide sequence: TGTGCCAGCAGCTCGGACACCTACGAGCAGTACTTC. It is translated as CASSSDTYEQYF. The V and J genes are TRBV5-4 and TRBJ2-7; a weak D match, TRBD1 (5 bases). Germline V gene data show CDR1 as SGHNT and CDR2 as YYREEE (reference sequence). V lost 3 bases, J lost 2 bases, and 6 bases lay in between. This CDR3 has 12 amino acids. Full variable domain (remainder filled in from reference TRBV5-4 and TRBJ2-7): ETGVTQSPTHLIKTRGQQVTLRCSSQSGHNTVSWYQQALGQGPQFIFQYYREEENGRGNFPPRFSGLQFPNYSSELNVNALELDDSALYLCASSSDTYEQYFGPGTRLTVT.

This clone was detected only a few times. The chain links TRBV9 to TRBJ2-1; 7 bases match TRBD1. V lost 3 bases and J lost 0; bases outside the gene matches: 6. The CDR3 runs to 16 residues. Germline-derived CDR1 and CDR2 are SGDLS and YYNGEE. This chain's CDR3 is CASSETGMSSYNEQFF. The DNA of the CDR3 is TGTGCCAGCAGCGAGACAGGGATGAGCTCCTACAATGAGCAGTTCTTC.

This sequence joins TRBV18 and TRBJ2-5; 11 positions match TRBD1. After removal of 4 bases from V and 5 bases from J, the junction contained 9 bases not matched to a gene. From germline, CDR1 is KGHSH and CDR2 LQKENI. The CDR3 runs to 16 residues. The CDR3 DNA is TGTGCCAGCTCACAAACCGGGACAGGGGGACGTGAGACCCAGTACTTC. Translation: CASSQTGTGGRETQYF. Together with reference TRBV18 and TRBJ2-5, the CDR3 gives the full variable domain: NAGVMQNPRHLVRRRGQEARLRCSPMKGHSHVYWYRQLPEEGLKFMVYLQKENIIDESGMPKERFSAEFPKEGPSILRIQQVVRGDSAAYFCASSQTGTGGRETQYFGPGTRLLVL.

This rearrangement joins TRBV11-3 to TRBJ2-2; no definite D call. The V end lost 9 bases, the J end lost 4 bases, and 6 bases lay between the germline ends. CDR3 size: 11 residues. Germline CDR1 reads SGHNT; CDR2 reads YENEEA. The CDR3 region is CASRATGELFF. The CDR3 DNA sequence: TGTGCCAGTCGAGCCACCGGGGAGCTGTTTTTT.

The V call is TRBV5-1, the J call TRBJ1-4; 8 positions match TRBD1. Trimming cost V 4 bases and J 0 bases; bases outside gene matches: 8. From germline, CDR1 is SGHRS and CDR2 YFSETQ. The CDR3 is 17 amino acids. The CDR3 reads CASSLGQGGATNEKLFF. The CDR3 DNA reads as TGCGCCAGCAGCCTTGGACAGGGTGGAGCAACTAATGAAAAACTGTTTTTT.

Concerning this clone itself: The junction shows a germline mismatch at one end, possibly a read error. The genes are TRBV19 and TRBJ2-2; maybe TRBD2 (5 bases). The CDR3 length is 12 residues. The germline V gene encodes CDR1 LNHDA and CDR2 SQIVND (reference sequence). The CDR3 loop reads CASSEFSGELFF. CDR3 coding DNA: TGTGCAAGTAGCGAGTTCTCCGGGGAGCTGTTTTTT.

The J gene is TRBJ2-4, the V gene TRBV7-2; possibly TRBD2 for D (5 bases). Germline values: CDR1 SGHTA, CDR2 FQGNSA. V was cut by 4 bases and J by 8 bases, with 18 bases left in between. This CDR3 spans 15 amino acids. CDR3 nucleotide sequence: TGTGCCAGCAGCTCACTTCCAAGAGGGATAGACATTCAGTACTTC. Translation: CASSSLPRGIDIQYF.

The gene calls are TRBV10-3 and TRBJ2-1; 11 nucleotides agree with TRBD2. Unmatched junction bases numbered 16, after V lost 5 bases and J lost 4 bases. Per germline, CDR1 ENHRY and CDR2 SYGVKD. This CDR3 spans 19 amino acids. The CDR3 region is CAISQPGTSGRGGYNEQFF. In nucleotides, the CDR3 is TGTGCCATCAGTCAACCCGGGACTAGCGGAAGGGGGGGATACAATGAGCAGTTCTTC.